Below, 22 T cell receptor beta chains from the same sample are listed, as sequenced in a study of blood T cells in healthy people across ages. With a J-beta primer mix and a sample-barcoded 5' primer, a second PCR ran about 7 to 12 cycles. TCRdb redid the calling of the 5' RACE reads with MiXCR, one entry per CDR3 protein. Seen here are about 1,800,000 distinct CDR3 sequences, under 30% observed once, and the top ten hold roughly 8%. Sequenced: blood. The receptor set was obtained from a woman younger than 45 in good health.

The V and J genes are TRBV5-1 and TRBJ2-3; D possibly corresponds to TRBD1 (5 bases). V was pared by 0 bases and J by 5 bases, with 16 bases between. The CDR3 contains 16 residues. CDR1 is SGHRS, CDR2 YFSETQ, per germline. The CDR3 sequence: CASSLGGQDFGDTQYF. The CDR3, as DNA: TGCGCCAGCAGCTTGGGCGGACAAGACTTTGGAGATACGCAGTATTTT.

The rearrangement links TRBV7-9 to TRBJ2-5; D is possibly TRBD1 (6 bases). Trimming removed 1 base from V and 4 bases from J, with 13 bases in between. Germline V lookup: CDR1 SEHNR, CDR2 FQNEAQ (reference sequence). This CDR3 is built from 15 residues. CDR3 region: CASSLGLGAGETQYF. The CDR3 DNA is TGTGCCAGCAGCTTAGGGCTGGGGGCCGGAGAGACCCAGTACTTC.

The chain uses TRBV5-6 and TRBJ1-2; no reliable D call. The V gene's germline CDR1 is SGHDT and CDR2 YYEEEE. CDR3 length: 13 amino acids. V lost 4 bases and J 8 bases, leaving 15 bases between the germline ends. CDR3 protein: CASSKRAAGGYTF. CDR3 coding DNA: TGTGCCAGCAGCAAGAGGGCCGCGGGAGGCTACACCTTC.

The chain employs TRBV9 and TRBJ2-3; D perhaps matches TRBD1 (7 bases). This CDR3 has 15 residues. Trimming left V 6 bases short and J 1 base short, with 15 bases between. CDR1 SGDLS and CDR2 YYNGEE come from the germline V gene. The CDR3 is CASTRGVGGTDTQYF. The CDR3 DNA reads TGTGCCAGCACCAGGGGGGTCGGGGGCACAGATACGCAGTATTTT. The whole variable domain, filled in from reference TRBV9 and TRBJ2-3, reads DSGVTQTPKHLITATGQRVTLRCSPRSGDLSVYWYQQSLDQGLQFLIQYYNGEERAKGNILERFSAQQFPDLHSELNLSSLELGDSALYFCASTRGVGGTDTQYFGPGTRLTVL.

V is TRBV9 and J is TRBJ2-4; tentatively, D is TRBD1 or TRBD2 (6 bases each). Looked up from germline, CDR1 is SGDLS and CDR2 is YYNGEE. Trimming took 2 bases from V and 13 from J, leaving 19 bases between them. The CDR3 contains 14 residues. The CDR3 bases are TGTGCCAGCAGCGTCGGCGTACAGGGAGGAGAGCAGTACTTC. Translating it yields CASSVGVQGGEQYF.

The CDR3 coding sequence is TGTGCCAGCAGCCAAGATTTACACGGGGGGCCTTGGGGTGGCTACACCTTC. It translates to CASSQDLHGGPWGGYTF. This chain links TRBV4-2 with TRBJ1-2; maybe TRBD1 (6 bases). Trimming took 0 bases from V and 7 from J, leaving 21 bases between them. Per germline, CDR1 LGHNA and CDR2 YNFKEQ. The CDR3 is 17 residues long.

The V call is TRBV20-1, the J call TRBJ2-5, with D possibly being TRBD1 or TRBD2 (5 bases each). V shed 3 bases and J shed 4 bases, with 18 bases lying between them. The CDR3 runs 15 residues. Germline CDR1 reads DFQATT; CDR2 reads SNEGSKA (reference sequence). The CDR3 bases are TGCAGTGCTAGGTTGGGACGGGCGGATTCAGAGACCCAGTACTTC. It specifies CSARLGRADSETQYF.

The table lists this clonotype with a few counts. The V and J genes are TRBV6-2 or TRBV6-3 and TRBJ2-3; TRBD2 might be the D (5 bases). The V gene lost 4 bases and the J gene lost 2 bases, with 13 bases spanning the gap. The V gene's germline CDR1 is MNHEY and CDR2 SVGEGT. This CDR3 region has 15 residues. In DNA form, the CDR3 reads TGTGCCAGCAGTTTCCGGGGAACCATCACAGATACGCAGTATTTT. Translated: CASSFRGTITDTQYF.

The V and J genes are TRBV12-3 or TRBV12-4 and TRBJ1-2; TRBD1 matches 7 bases. With 10 bases clipped from V and 8 bases from J, the junction kept 10 bases outside the gene matches. This CDR3 contains 12 residues. The CDR3 here is CATHRGIGGYTF. The DNA for the CDR3 is TGTGCCACCCACAGGGGTATCGGGGGCTACACCTTC.

The table lists this clonotype with a few counts. The CDR3 DNA reads TGTGCCAGCAGTTTGCTAACAGGGCCTGGCTACACCTTC. Residues: CASSLLTGPGYTF. This rearrangement joins TRBV12-3 or TRBV12-4 to TRBJ1-2; weak D call: TRBD1 (6 bases). This CDR3 is 13 amino acids long. The ends were cut back, 3 bases at V and 7 bases at J, with 12 bases in the middle.

This clonotype was observed a handful of times. The V gene is TRBV18, the J gene TRBJ2-3, with TRBD1 identical over 9 bases. In germline, CDR1 is KGHSH, CDR2 LQKENI. V dropped 3 bases and J dropped 9; count of bases not matched to a gene: 7. The CDR3 consists of 14 residues. The CDR3 sequence is CASSPDRGARTQYF. For the CDR3, the DNA is TGTGCCAGCTCACCGGACAGGGGCGCGAGGACGCAGTATTTT.

The gene calls are TRBV20-1 and TRBJ2-3, with a possible D match to TRBD1 (7 bases). This CDR3 region has 16 residues. Germline V gives CDR1 DFQATT, CDR2 SNEGSKA (reference sequence). V was clipped by 5 bases and J by 2 bases, with 20 bases between them. CDR3 sequence: CSALIKQGTFTDTQYF. For the CDR3, the DNA is TGCAGTGCTTTAATCAAACAGGGGACTTTCACAGATACGCAGTATTTT.

This clonotype was detected only a few times. The chain employs TRBV20-1 and TRBJ1-2, with D perhaps TRBD1 (5 bases). The CDR3 sequence is 13 residues long. The V end was cut by 3 bases, the J end by 4 bases, with 12 bases between. CDR1 is DFQATT, CDR2 SNEGSKA, per germline (reference sequence). CDR3 sequence reads: CSARGQTGYGYTF. The CDR3 coding sequence is TGCAGTGCTAGGGGGCAGACGGGCTATGGCTACACCTTC.

This clonotype was counted between two and nine times. The junction shows a germline mismatch at one end, possibly a read error. J is TRBJ1-5 and V is TRBV24-1; TRBD1 agrees at 7 bases. Germline V gene sequence: CDR1 KGHDR, CDR2 SFDVKD. The CDR3 is 13 residues long. DNA of the CDR3: TGTTCCACCAAGACAGGGAGCAATCAGCCCCAGCATTTT. It codes for CSTKTGSNQPQHF.

This clonotype was detected a few times. This chain uses TRBV13 with TRBJ2-5; TRBD1 agrees at 8 bases. The V and J ends lost 5 bases and 6 bases, in that order; junction bases with no gene match: 5. The CDR3 consists of 13 residues. CDR1 is PRHDT and CDR2 is FYEKMQ in the germline V gene (reference sequence). DNA of the CDR3: TGTGCCAGCAGCGTGAGACAGGGGCAGACCCAGTACTTC. It translates to CASSVRQGQTQYF.

The chain combines TRBV24-1 with TRBJ2-1; 11 bases agree with TRBD2. The germline V gene has CDR1 KGHDR and CDR2 SFDVKD. Trimming cost V 3 bases and J 7 bases; bases outside gene matches: 7. The CDR3 extends over 16 amino acids. The DNA for the CDR3 is TGTGCCACCAGTGATCCAACTAGCGGGGGTAGGAATGAGCAGTTCTTC. The encoded protein is CATSDPTSGGRNEQFF.

The J gene is TRBJ2-1, the V gene TRBV5-1; possibly TRBD2 for D (6 bases). This CDR3 comprises 16 residues. Germline V gives CDR1 SGHRS, CDR2 YFSETQ. Trimming took off 2 bases at V and 3 bases at J, with 15 bases between the two ends. In nucleotides, the CDR3 is TGCGCCAGCAGCTTCCTAGCGACCGAGGGCTACAATGAGCAGTTCTTC. It is translated as CASSFLATEGYNEQFF.

This clonotype was detected many times. This rearrangement joins TRBV29-1 to TRBJ2-7; TRBD1 aligns across 7 bases. The CDR3 extends over 12 amino acids. The germline CDR1 and CDR2 sequences are SQVTM and ANQGSEA. CDR3 sequence (DNA): TGCAGTGTAAAGAGGGACAGCTACGAGCAGTACTTC. It yields the protein CSVKRDSYEQYF.

This sequence joins TRBV11-1 and TRBJ2-5; D remains ambiguous. Germline-derived CDR1 and CDR2 are SGHAT and FQDESV (reference sequence). V dropped 3 bases and J dropped 3 bases, with 5 bases sitting between them. This CDR3 has 12 residues. The CDR3 DNA follows: TGTGCCAGCAGCTTTTTGAAAGAGACCCAGTACTTC. As protein: CASSFLKETQYF.

This clonotype was detected ten times or more. This rearrangement joins TRBV29-1 to TRBJ2-1, with D hard to call. Germline V gene lookup returns CDR1 SQVTM and CDR2 ANQGSEA. The CDR3 runs to 11 residues. The V gene lost 5 bases and the J gene lost 9 bases, with 11 bases spanning the gap. The CDR3 is CSVQIFGEQFF. CDR3 DNA: TGCAGCGTTCAAATTTTTGGTGAGCAGTTCTTC.

The chain uses TRBV19 and TRBJ1-2; TRBD1 matches at 9 bases. Germline loops: CDR1 LNHDA, CDR2 SQIVND (reference sequence). J was trimmed by 6 bases and V by 1 base; bases with no gene match: 9. This CDR3 spans 16 amino acids. Written as DNA, the CDR3 is TGTGCCAGTAGTATAGCCCGCCCCGGGACAGGGAATGGCTACACCTTC. This encodes CASSIARPGTGNGYTF.

This rearrangement joins TRBV6-6 to TRBJ2-3; TRBD2 matches 12 bases. From germline, CDR1 is MNHNY and CDR2 SVGAGI (reference sequence). This CDR3 is built from 17 residues. The J segment lost 4 bases and the V segment lost 1 base, leaving 6 bases of the junction unmatched. CDR3 coding DNA: TGTGCCAGCAGTTACTTACTAGCGGGAGGTCGGGCAGATACGCAGTATTTT. This encodes CASSYLLAGGRADTQYF.